This T cell receptor (beta chain) was recorded in a study of response to subunit inactivated influenza vaccine (dated by TCRdb to about 2018). As for the study more broadly: To follow how T cells responded to a trivalent subunit inactivated influenza vaccine, the researchers relied on deep quantitative profiling of the T cell receptor repertoire. General study outcomes and caveats: It was suggested by the authors that each seasonal influenza vaccination may recruit only a limited number of new T cells.

This clonotype was detected only a few times. It lacks a known antigen. Base-call qualities are not available, and no considerably larger clone is one nucleotide away. Libraries were built with RT-PCR. The run used an Illumina HiSeq 2500. TCRdb reanalyzed the raw reads on its own, using fastp at Q25 for trimming and MiXCR for clone calling, and kept in-frame beta chains. Records with the same CDR3 protein are collapsed into one entry carrying the most frequent genes and DNA. Present in this sample are 300,000 to 350,000 distinct CDR3 sequences, roughly 22% of which were seen just once. Roughly 10% of the sample goes to the ten largest clones. The clonotype originates from a man between 45 and 75 years old who received an inactivated influenza vaccine. Donor details come from another sample of the same person, matched by shared clones. The sequencing used PBMCs from blood, collected 21 months after vaccination.

For the CDR3, the sequence is CASRGVERGLMNTEAFF. The nucleotide sequence reads as follows: TGTGCCAGCAGGGGGGTCGAACGGGGGCTCATGAACACTGAAGCTTTCTTT. The chain was built from TRBV21-1 and TRBJ1-1; the D segment call TRBD1 is taken from the table without a DNA check. TRBV21-1 is described as a pseudogene. The CDR3 goes from the cysteine to the phenylalanine over 17 residues. The sequence is cut down to CDR3 DNA, 51 bases in frame from base 1.